This T cell receptor (beta chain) is from a study of OX40 agonist ivuxolimab in advanced cancers. Worth noting for this clone: What it recognizes is unknown. The junction does not match germline at one end; this may be a read error.

Germline CDR1 is WSHSY and CDR2 is SAAADI. The CDR3 spans 15 residues. The table came from immunoSEQ multiplex PCR; TCRdb's copy has only in-frame clones and leaves some out. The sample has some 65,000 clones; roughly 91% are singletons. General observations from the study: At 0.1 to 3.0 mg/kg and by week 6, clonal expansion occurred in CD4+ and CD8+ blood T cells.

This TCR was recovered from an adult with an advanced solid tumor such as melanoma, head and neck, liver or kidney cancer. The sample in question was CD4+ or CD8+ T cells sorted from blood, obtained in a trial of the OX40 agonist ivuxolimab. This rearrangement joins TRBV10-2 to TRBJ2-5; D call uncertain. Written as DNA, the CDR3 is TGCGCCAGCAGGGAGTCTCAGTCGGGTTCAGAGACCCAGTACTTC. Its protein is CASRESQSGSETQYF.